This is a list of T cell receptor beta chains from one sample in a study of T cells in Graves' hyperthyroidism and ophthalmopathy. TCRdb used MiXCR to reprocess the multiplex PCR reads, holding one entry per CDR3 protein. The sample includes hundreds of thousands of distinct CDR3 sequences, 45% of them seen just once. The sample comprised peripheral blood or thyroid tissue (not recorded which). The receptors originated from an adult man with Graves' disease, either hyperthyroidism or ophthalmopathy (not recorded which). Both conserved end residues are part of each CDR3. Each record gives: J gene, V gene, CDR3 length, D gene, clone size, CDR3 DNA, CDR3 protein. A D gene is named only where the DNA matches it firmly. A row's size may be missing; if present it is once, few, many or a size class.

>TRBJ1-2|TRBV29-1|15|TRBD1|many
TGCAGCGTTAGATCCGGGACAGGGGTTAGCTATGGCTACACCTTC
CSVRSGTGVSYGYTF
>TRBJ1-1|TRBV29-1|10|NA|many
TGCAGCGTTGTCGGTATTGCAGCTTTCTTT
CSVVGIAAFF
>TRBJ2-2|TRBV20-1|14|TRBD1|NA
TGCAGTGCTACCGGGACAGGGGGCGACGGGGAGCTGTTTTTT
CSATGTGGDGELFF
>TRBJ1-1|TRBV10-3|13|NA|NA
TGTGCCATCAGTGAGACAGCGAGAACTGGGGCTTTCTTT
CAISETARTGAFF
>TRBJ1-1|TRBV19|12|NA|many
TGTGCCAGTAACGATAACGGGTTGGAAGCTTTCTTT
CASNDNGLEAFF
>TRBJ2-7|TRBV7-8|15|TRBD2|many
TGTGCCAGCAGCTTAAACAGCGGGACGGTCTACGAGCAGTACTTC
CASSLNSGTVYEQYF
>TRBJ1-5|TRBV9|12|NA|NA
TGTGCCAGCAGCCATTCCAGTCAGCCCCAGCATTTT
CASSHSSQPQHF
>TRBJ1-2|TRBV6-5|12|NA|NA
TGTGCCAGCAGTGAAGCTTCTTTGAGCTACACCTTC
CASSEASLSYTF
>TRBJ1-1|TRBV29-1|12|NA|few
TGCAGCGTGAAGGACGGGAACACTGAAGCTTTCTTT
CSVKDGNTEAFF
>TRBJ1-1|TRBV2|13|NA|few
TGTGCCAGCAGTGAAACAGGGAACCCTGAAGCTTTCTTT
CASSETGNPEAFF
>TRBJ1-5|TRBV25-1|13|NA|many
TGTGCCAGCAGTGAATCAGGGTGGCAGCCCCAGCATTTT
CASSESGWQPQHF
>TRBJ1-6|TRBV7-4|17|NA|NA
TGTGCCAGCAGCTTTGGGTTTCGGGCAGCCCCATTTTCACCCCTCCACTTT
CASSFGFRAAPFSPLHF
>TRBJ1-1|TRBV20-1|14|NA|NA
TGCAGTGCTAGAGTTTGGGGGATGAACACTGAAGCTTTCTTT
CSARVWGMNTEAFF
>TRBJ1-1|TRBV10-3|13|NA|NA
TGTGCCATCCGGGTCACAGGAAACACTGAAGCTTTCTTT
CAIRVTGNTEAFF
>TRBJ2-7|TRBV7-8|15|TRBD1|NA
TGCGCCAGCAGCCAACGACAGGGGATAGCAGGCGAGCAGTACTTC
CASSQRQGIAGEQYF
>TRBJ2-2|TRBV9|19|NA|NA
TGTGCCAGCAGCGTAGGCGTGGCAACGGGGGGCTGGAACACCGGGGAGCTGTTTTTT
CASSVGVATGGWNTGELFF
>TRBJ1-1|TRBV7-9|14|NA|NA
TGCGCCAGCAGCCAAGTGGGGGGCTGGACTGAAGCTTTCTTT
CASSQVGGWTEAFF
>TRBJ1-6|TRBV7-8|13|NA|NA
TGTGCCAGCAGCTTAGGGGCGGATCCACCCCTCCACTTT
CASSLGADPPLHF
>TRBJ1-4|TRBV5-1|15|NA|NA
TGCGCCAGCAGCTCGTTTCGGGGGGGACTCGGAAAACTGTTTTTT
CASSSFRGGLGKLFF
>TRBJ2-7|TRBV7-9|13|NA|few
TGTGCCAGCAGCCAAACGACAGGTTACGAGCAGTACTTC
CASSQTTGYEQYF
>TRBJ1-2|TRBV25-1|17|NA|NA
TGTGCCAGCAGTGAATATAGTAGCCAGGGGACTTTCTATGGCTACACCTTC
CASSEYSSQGTFYGYTF
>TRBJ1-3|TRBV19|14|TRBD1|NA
TGTGCCAGTACCGGACAGGGCTCTGGAAACACCATATATTTT
CASTGQGSGNTIYF
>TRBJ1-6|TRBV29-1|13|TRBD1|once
TGCAGCTTGGAGACAGGGTTATCGTCACCCCTCCACTTT
CSLETGLSSPLHF
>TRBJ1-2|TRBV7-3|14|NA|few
TGTGCCAGCAGCTTACGATCACTTGCGGATGGCTACACCTTC
CASSLRSLADGYTF
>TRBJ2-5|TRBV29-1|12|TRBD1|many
TGCAGCGCCGCCGGGACAGAAGAGACCCAGTACTTC
CSAAGTEETQYF
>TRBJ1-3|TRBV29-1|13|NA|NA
TGCAGCCCTGGGACTGTCTCTGGAAACACCATATATTTT
CSPGTVSGNTIYF
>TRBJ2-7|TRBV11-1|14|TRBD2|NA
TGTGCCAGCACCAAGCGGGAGGGATCCTACGAGCAGTACTTC
CASTKREGSYEQYF
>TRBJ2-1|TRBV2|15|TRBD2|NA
TGTGCCAGCAGTGAGGGACTAGCGGGAGGGGATGAGCAGTTCTTC
CASSEGLAGGDEQFF
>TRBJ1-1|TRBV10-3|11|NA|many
TGTGCCACCATATTCCGGGACGAAGCTTTCTTT
CATIFRDEAFF
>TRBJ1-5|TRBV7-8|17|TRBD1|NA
TGTGCCAGCAGTTACCCCCGGACAGGGAATAGCAATCAGCCCCAGCATTTT
CASSYPRTGNSNQPQHF
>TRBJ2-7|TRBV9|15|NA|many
TGTGCCAGCAGCGTAGCGTTAGCTGGGATTTACGAGCAGTACTTC
CASSVALAGIYEQYF
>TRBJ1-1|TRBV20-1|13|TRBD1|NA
TGCAGTGCTAGAGGGCTTGGGACAGAAAAAGCTTTCTTT
CSARGLGTEKAFF
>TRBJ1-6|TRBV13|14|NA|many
TGTGCCAGCAGCTTTCGGTCGTATAATTCACCCCTCCACTTT
CASSFRSYNSPLHF
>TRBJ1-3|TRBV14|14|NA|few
TGTGCCAGCAGCCAAGCAGGATCTGGAAACACCATATATTTT
CASSQAGSGNTIYF
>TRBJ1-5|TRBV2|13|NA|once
TGTGCCAGCTTGGGGACACACAATCAGCCCCAGCATTTT
CASLGTHNQPQHF
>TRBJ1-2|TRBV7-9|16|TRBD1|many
TGTGCCAGCAGCCCGACGGACAGGGCGCTGAACTATGGCTACACCTTC
CASSPTDRALNYGYTF
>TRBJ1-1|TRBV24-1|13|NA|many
TGTGCCACCAGTGATAGGTTGAACACTGAAGCTTTCTTT
CATSDRLNTEAFF
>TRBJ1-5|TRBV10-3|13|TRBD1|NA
TGTGCTGCGGACAGGTATAGCAATCAGCCCCAGCATTTT
CAADRYSNQPQHF
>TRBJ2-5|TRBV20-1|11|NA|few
TGCAGTGCTAGTCGGTCGGAGACCCAGTACTTC
CSASRSETQYF
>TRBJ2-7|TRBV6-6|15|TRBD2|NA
TGTGCCAGCAGCCAATCTAGCGGGGACTCCTACGAGCAGTACTTC
CASSQSSGDSYEQYF
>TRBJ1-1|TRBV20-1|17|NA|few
TGCAGTGCTAGAGATCCGTCCGCGAACCCTATGAACACTGAAGCTTTCTTT
CSARDPSANPMNTEAFF
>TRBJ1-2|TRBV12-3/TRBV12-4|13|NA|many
TGTGCCAGCAGTTTAGCAACCTCCCGTGGCTACACCTTC
CASSLATSRGYTF
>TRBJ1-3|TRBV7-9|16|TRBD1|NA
TGCGCCAGCAGCCAAGTTGGGCAGGGGGCTGGAAACACCATATATTTT
CASSQVGQGAGNTIYF
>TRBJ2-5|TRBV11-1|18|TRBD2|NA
TGTGCCAGCAGCTTAACTCCGGGACTAGCGGGGGGCCAAGAGACCCAGTACTTC
CASSLTPGLAGGQETQYF
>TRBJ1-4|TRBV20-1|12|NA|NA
TGCAGTGCTAGCCCAAGCCTTGGAATACTGTTTTTT
CSASPSLGILFF
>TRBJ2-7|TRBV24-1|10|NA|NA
TGTGCCACCAGGACCTACGAGCAGTACTTC
CATRTYEQYF
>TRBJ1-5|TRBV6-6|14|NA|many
TGTGCCAGCAGTTCCCGGACAGCTCATCAGCCCCAGCATTTT
CASSSRTAHQPQHF
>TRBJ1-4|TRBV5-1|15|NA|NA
TGCGCCAGCAGCTTCGGGGGAATCGGGCGTGAAAAACTGTTTTTT
CASSFGGIGREKLFF
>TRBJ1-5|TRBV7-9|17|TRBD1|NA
TGTGCCAGCGCCGGGACAGGGGGACCCACGGGCAATCAGCCCCAGCATTTT
CASAGTGGPTGNQPQHF
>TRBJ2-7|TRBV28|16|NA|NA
TGTGCCAGCAGTGAACCCACCTATACCGGGGAGTACGAGCAGTACTTC
CASSEPTYTGEYEQYF
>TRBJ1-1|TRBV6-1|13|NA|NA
TGTGCCAGCAGTCCTTCGATCAACACTGAAGCTTTCTTT
CASSPSINTEAFF
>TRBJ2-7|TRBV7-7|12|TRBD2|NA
TGTGCTAGCAGCTTAACGGGGGGGAAGCAGTACTTC
CASSLTGGKQYF
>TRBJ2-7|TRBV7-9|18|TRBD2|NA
TGTGCCAGCAGCCCAAGCCTTGCGACTAGCGGGAATGTCTACGAGCAGTACTTC
CASSPSLATSGNVYEQYF
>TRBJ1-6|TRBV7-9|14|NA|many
TGTGCCAGCAGCTTTTCAGGGGACAATTCACCCCTCCACTTT
CASSFSGDNSPLHF
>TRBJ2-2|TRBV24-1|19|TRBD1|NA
TGTGCCACCAGTGATGCTCCGGGACAGGGGGCGGCTGCTCCCGGGGAGCTGTTTTTT
CATSDAPGQGAAAPGELFF
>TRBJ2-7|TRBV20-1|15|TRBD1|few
TGCAGTGCTAGAGATTTGAAGGGACAGTTCTACGAGCAGTACTTC
CSARDLKGQFYEQYF
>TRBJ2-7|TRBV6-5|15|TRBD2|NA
TGTGCCAGCAGTTACCTGGGACTAGCGGGGGACGAGCAGTACTTC
CASSYLGLAGDEQYF
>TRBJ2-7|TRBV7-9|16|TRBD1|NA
TGTGCCAGCAGCTTAGCCCAAACAGGGGCAGTCTACGAGCAGTACTTC
CASSLAQTGAVYEQYF
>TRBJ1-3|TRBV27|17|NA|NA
TGTGCCAGCAGTTTATCAGGCGGGGGTCTACTAGGAAACACCATATATTTT
CASSLSGGGLLGNTIYF
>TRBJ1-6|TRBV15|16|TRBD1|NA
TGTGCCACCAGCAGTGATGACAGGACAGGGACTTCACCCCTCCACTTT
CATSSDDRTGTSPLHF